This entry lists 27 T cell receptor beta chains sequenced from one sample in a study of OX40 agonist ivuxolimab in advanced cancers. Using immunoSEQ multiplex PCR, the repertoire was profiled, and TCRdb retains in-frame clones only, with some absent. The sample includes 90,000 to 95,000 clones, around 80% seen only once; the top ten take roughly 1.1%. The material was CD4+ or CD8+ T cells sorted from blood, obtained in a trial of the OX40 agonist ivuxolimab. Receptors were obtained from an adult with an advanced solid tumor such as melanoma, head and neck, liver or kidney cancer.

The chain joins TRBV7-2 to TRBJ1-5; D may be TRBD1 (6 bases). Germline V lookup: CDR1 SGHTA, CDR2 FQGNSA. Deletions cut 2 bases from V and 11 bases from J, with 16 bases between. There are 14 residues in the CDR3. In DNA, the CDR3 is TGTGCCAGCAGCTTAAGTGAACCGGGACACACCCAGCATTTT. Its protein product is CASSLSEPGHTQHF.

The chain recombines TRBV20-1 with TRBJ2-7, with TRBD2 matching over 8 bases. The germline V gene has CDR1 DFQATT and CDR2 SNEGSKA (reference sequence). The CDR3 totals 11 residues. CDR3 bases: TGCAGGGCTAGCCGGGGGGGCGAGCAGTACGTC. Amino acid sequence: CRASRGGEQYV.

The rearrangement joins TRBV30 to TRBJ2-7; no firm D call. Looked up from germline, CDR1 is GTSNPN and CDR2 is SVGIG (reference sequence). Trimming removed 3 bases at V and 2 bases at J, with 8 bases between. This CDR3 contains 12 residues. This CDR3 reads CAWRAVAYEQYF. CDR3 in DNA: TGTGCCTGGAGGGCGGTAGCCTACGAGCAGTACTTC.

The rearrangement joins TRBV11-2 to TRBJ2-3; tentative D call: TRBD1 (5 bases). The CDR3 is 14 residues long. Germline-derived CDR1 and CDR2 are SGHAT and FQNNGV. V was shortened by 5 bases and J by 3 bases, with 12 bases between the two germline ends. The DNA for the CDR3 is TGTGCCAGCAGCGTAGGACACGTAACAGATACGCAGTATTTT. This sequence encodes CASSVGHVTDTQYF.

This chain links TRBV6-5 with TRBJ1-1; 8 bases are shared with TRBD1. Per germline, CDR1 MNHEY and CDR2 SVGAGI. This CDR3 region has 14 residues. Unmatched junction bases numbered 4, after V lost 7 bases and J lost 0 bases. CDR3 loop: CASTPDRVNTEAFF. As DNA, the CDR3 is TGTGCCAGCACCCCGGACAGGGTGAACACTGAAGCTTTCTTT.

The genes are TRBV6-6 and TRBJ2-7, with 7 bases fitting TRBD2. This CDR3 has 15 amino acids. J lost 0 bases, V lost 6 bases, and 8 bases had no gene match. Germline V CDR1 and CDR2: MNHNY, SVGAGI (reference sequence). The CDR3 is CASSPGRGDSYEQYV. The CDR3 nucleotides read TGTGCCAGCAGCCCAGGCCGGGGGGACTCCTACGAGCAGTACGTC.

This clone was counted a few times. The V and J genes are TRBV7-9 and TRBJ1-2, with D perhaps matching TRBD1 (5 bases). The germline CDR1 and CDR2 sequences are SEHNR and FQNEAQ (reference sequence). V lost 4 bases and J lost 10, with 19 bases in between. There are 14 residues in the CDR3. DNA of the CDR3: TGTGCCAGCAGCTCTCCGAGGGGTGGACTGGACTACACCTTC. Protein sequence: CASSSPRGGLDYTF.

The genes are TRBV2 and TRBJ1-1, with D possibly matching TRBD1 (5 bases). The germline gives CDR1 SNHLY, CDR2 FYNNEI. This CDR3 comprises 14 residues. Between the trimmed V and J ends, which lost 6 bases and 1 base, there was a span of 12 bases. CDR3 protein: CASRIGGRNTEAFF. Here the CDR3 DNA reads TGTGCCAGCAGGATCGGGGGTAGGAACACTGAAGCTTTCTTT. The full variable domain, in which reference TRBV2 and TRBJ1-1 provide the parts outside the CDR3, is EPEVTQTPSHQVTQMGQEVILRCVPISNHLYFYWYRQILGQKVEFLVSFYNNEISEKSEIFDDQFSVERPDGSNFTLKIRSTKLEDSAMYFCASRIGGRNTEAFFGQGTRLTVV.

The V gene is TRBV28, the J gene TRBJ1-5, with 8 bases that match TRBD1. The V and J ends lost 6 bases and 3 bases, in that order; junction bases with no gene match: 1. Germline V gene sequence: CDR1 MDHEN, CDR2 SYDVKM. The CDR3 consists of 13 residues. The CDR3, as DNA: TGTGCCAGCAGGGGACAGGTCAATCAGCCCCAGCATTTT. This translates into CASRGQVNQPQHF.

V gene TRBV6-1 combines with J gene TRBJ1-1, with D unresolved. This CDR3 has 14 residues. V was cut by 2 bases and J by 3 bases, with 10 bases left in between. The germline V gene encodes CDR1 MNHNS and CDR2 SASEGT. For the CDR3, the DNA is TGTGCCAGCAGTGAACCCTGGGCCCACACTGAAGCTTTCTTT. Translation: CASSEPWAHTEAFF.

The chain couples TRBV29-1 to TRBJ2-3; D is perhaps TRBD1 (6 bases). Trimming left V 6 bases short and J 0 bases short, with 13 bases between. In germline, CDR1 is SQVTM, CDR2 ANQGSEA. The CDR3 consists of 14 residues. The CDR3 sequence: CSVAGTQSTDTQYF. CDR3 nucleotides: TGCAGCGTCGCCGGGACACAAAGCACAGATACGCAGTATTTT.

CDR3 coding DNA: TGTGCCAGCAGACGCCGGGGGGAGCTTTTACAGGGGACCCAGTACTTC. This encodes CASRRRGELLQGTQYF. This chain joins TRBV7-8 and TRBJ2-5; a weak D match, TRBD2 (7 bases). There are 16 residues in the CDR3. CDR1 and CDR2 (germline): SGHVS, FQNEAQ. The V gene lost 6 bases and the J gene lost 7 bases, with 24 bases spanning the gap.

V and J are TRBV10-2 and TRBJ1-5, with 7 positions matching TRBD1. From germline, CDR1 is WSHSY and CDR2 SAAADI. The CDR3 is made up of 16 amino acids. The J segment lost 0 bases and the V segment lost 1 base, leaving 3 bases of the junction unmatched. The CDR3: CASSEYGTVSNQPQHF. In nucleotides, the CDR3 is TGCGCCAGCAGTGAGTATGGGACAGTTAGCAATCAGCCCCAGCATTTT.

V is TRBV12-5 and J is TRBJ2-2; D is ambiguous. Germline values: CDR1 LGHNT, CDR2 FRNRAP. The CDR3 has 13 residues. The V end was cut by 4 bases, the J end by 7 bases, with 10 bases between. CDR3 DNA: TGTGCTAGTGGTTCGTTTGCAGGCGGGGAGCTGTTTTTT. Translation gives CASGSFAGGELFF. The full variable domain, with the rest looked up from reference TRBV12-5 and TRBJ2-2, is DARVTQTPRHKVTEMGQEVTMRCQPILGHNTVFWYRQTMMQGLELLAYFRNRAPLDDSGMPKDRFSAEMPDATLATLKIQPSEPRDSAVYFCASGSFAGGELFFGEGSRLTVL.

CDR3 protein: CASSYLGSGGVEQFF. As DNA, the CDR3 is TGTGCCAGCAGTTACTTAGGTAGCGGGGGTGTGGAGCAGTTCTTC. The genes are TRBV6-5 and TRBJ2-1, with 9 bases fitting TRBD2. The CDR3 runs 15 residues. The V and J ends lost 1 base and 10 bases, in that order; junction bases with no gene match: 8. CDR1 is MNHEY and CDR2 is SVGAGI in the germline V gene.

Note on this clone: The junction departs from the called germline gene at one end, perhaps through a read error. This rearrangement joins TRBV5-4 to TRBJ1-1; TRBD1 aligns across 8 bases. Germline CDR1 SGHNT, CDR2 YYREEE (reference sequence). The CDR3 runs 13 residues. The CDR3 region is CANSLDTGGEAFF. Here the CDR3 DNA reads TGTGCCAACAGCTTGGACACAGGGGGTGAAGCTTTCTTT.

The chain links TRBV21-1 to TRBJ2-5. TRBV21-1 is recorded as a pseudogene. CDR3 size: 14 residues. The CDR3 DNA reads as TGTGCCAGCCCCGGGTGGGGGTACCAAGAGACCCAGTACTTC. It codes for CASPGWGYQETQYF.

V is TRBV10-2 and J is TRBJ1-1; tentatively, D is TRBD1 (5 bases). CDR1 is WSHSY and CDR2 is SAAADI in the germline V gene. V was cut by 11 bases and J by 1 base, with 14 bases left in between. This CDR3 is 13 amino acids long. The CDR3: CAGAGRTNTEAFF. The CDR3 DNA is TGCGCCGGGGCGGGACGGACGAACACTGAAGCTTTCTTT.

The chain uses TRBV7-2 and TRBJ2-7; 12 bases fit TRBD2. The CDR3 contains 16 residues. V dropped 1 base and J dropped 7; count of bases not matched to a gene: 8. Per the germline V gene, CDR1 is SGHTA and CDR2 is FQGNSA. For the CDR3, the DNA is TGTGCCAGCAGCTTAGTAGGGGCTAGCGGGGGGGATGAGCAGTACGTC. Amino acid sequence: CASSLVGASGGDEQYV.

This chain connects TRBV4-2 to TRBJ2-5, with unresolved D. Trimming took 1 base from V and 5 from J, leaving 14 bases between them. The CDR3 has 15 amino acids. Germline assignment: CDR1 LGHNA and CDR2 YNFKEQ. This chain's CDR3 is CASSQVKGKGETQYF. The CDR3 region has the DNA TGTGCCAGCAGCCAAGTCAAGGGCAAAGGGGAGACCCAGTACTTC.

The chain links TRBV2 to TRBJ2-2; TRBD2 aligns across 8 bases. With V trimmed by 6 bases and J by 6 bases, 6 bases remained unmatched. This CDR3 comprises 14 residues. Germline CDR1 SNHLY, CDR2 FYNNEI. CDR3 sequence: CASRTGTSAGELFF. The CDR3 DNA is TGTGCCAGCAGAACCGGGACTAGTGCCGGGGAGCTGTTTTTT.

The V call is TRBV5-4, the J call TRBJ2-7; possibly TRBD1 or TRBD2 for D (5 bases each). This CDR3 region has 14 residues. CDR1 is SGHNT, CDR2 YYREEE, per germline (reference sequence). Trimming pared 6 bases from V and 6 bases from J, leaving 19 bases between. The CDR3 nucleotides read TGTGCCAGCAAACCCTTTGGGACGTTGCGCGAGCAGTACTTC. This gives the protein CASKPFGTLREQYF.

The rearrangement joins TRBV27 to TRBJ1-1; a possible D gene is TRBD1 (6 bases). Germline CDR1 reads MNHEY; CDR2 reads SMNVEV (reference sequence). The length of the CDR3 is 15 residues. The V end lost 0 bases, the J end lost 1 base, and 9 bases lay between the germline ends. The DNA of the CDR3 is TGTGCCAGCAGTTTATCAGGGGGGAAGAACACTGAAGCTTTCTTT. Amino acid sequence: CASSLSGGKNTEAFF.

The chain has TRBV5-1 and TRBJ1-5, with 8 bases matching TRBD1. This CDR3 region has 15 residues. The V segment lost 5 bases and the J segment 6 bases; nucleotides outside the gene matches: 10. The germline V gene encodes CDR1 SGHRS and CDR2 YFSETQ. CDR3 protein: CASSRTGMNGQPQHF. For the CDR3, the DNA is TGCGCCAGCAGTCGGACAGGGATGAACGGTCAGCCCCAGCATTTT.

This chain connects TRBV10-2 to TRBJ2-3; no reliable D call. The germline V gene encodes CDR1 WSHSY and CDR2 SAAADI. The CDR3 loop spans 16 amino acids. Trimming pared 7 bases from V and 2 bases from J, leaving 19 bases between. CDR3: CASTEGKKAVTDTQYF. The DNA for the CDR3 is TGCGCCAGCACAGAAGGTAAAAAGGCTGTCACAGATACGCAGTATTTT.

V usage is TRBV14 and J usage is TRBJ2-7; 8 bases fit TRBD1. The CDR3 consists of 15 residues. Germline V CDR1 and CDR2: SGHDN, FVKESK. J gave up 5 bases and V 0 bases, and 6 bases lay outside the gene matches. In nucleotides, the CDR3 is TGTGCCAGCAGCCAAGATCGTTACAGGGGGAACGAGCAGTACTTC. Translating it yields CASSQDRYRGNEQYF. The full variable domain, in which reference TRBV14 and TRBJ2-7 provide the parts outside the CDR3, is EAGVTQFPSHSVIEKGQTVTLRCDPISGHDNLYWYRRVMGKEIKFLLHFVKESKQDESGMPNNRFLAERTGGTYSTLKVQPAELEDSGVYFCASSQDRYRGNEQYFGPGTRLTVT.

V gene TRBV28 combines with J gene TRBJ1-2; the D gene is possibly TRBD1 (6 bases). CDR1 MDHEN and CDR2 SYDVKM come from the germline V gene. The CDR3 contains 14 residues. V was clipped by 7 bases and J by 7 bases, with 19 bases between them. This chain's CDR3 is CASTPGDWLSGYTF. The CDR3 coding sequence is TGTGCCAGCACCCCAGGGGACTGGCTGTCTGGCTACACCTTC.